This T cell receptor (beta chain) was sequenced for a study of response to subunit inactivated influenza vaccine. Study observations and caveats: That few new T cells are recruited by each seasonal influenza vaccination was the authors' suggestion.

The CDR3 covers 17 residues. V was pared by 0 bases and J by 6 bases, with 20 bases between. Germline CDR1 LGHNA, CDR2 YSLEER. This clonotype was counted many times. The antigen remains undetermined. MiXCR, run by TCRdb on the RT-PCR reads, gives a single entry per CDR3 protein. In the table there are roughly 500,000 distinct CDR3 sequences, 16% of which are singletons. The receptor's source is a man between 50 and 75 years old who received an inactivated influenza vaccine. The chain uses TRBV4-3 and TRBJ1-2; D call uncertain. This specimen was CD4+ T cells sorted from PBMCs, taken 23 months after vaccination. CDR3 bases: TGCGCCAGCAGCCAAGACCACGGAGGTCGAAGGTTCAATGGCTACACCTTC. It is translated as CASSQDHGGRRFNGYTF.